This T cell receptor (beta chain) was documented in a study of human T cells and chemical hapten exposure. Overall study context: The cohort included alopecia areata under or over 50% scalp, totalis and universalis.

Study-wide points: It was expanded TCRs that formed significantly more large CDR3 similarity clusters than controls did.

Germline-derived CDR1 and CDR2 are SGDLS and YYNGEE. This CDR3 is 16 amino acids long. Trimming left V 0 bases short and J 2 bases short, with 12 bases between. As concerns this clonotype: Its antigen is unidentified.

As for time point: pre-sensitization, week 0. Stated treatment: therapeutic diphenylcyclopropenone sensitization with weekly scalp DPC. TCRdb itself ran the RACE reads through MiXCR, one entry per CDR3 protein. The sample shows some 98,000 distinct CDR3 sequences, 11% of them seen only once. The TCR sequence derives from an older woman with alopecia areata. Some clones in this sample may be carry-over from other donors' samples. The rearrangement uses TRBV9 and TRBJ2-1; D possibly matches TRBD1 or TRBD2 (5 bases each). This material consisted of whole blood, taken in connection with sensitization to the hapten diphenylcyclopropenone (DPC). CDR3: CASSVGTGTTYNEQFF. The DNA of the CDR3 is TGTGCCAGCAGCGTAGGTACGGGGACCACCTACAATGAGCAGTTCTTC.